The 11 T cell receptor beta chains reported below all come from one sample, sequenced in a study of blood T cells in healthy people across ages. A second PCR, run for about 6 to 11 cycles, used a sample-barcoded 5' primer plus a J-beta primer mix. One entry per CDR3 protein results from TCRdb running MiXCR on the 5' RACE reads. This repertoire shows about 690,000 distinct CDR3 sequences, around 38% found once; its top ten account for about 32%. The sample comprised blood. These receptors all come from a man aged 80 or over in good health.

The rearrangement links TRBV20-1 to TRBJ2-1; D call uncertain. Germline lookup yields CDR1 DFQATT and CDR2 SNEGSKA (reference sequence). This CDR3 contains 11 residues. Trimming took 2 bases from V and 10 from J, leaving 9 bases between them. CDR3 DNA: TGCAGTGCTAGAAAAGTTTCCGAGCAGTTCTTC. It yields the protein CSARKVSEQFF.

In this sample, this clonotype turned up a few times. The chain uses TRBV7-2 and TRBJ1-2; D possibly corresponds to TRBD1 (6 bases). The V gene's germline CDR1 is SGHTA and CDR2 FQGNSA. Between the trimmed V and J ends, which lost 6 bases and 8 bases, there was a span of 19 bases. The CDR3 extends over 14 amino acids. The CDR3 nucleotides read TGTGCCAGCAGTTTGGCACAGGGAGTTTGGGGCTACACCTTC. Its translation: CASSLAQGVWGYTF.

A note on this clonotype: A much larger clone lies one base from this, so it may be a read error. V usage is TRBV15 and J usage is TRBJ2-5, with D possibly matching TRBD2 (5 bases). The length of the CDR3 is 15 residues. CDR1 and CDR2 from the germline V gene are LNHNV and YYDKDF (reference sequence). This CDR3 reads CAASREGGNQETQYF. The CDR3 region has the DNA TGTGCCGCCAGCAGAGAAGGAGGTAACCAAGAGACCCAGTACTTC.

CDR3 residues: CATSEKAGPYEQYF. The CDR3 DNA reads as TGTGCCACCAGCGAAAAAGCGGGTCCCTACGAGCAGTACTTC. The rearrangement joins TRBV15 to TRBJ2-7; D is perhaps TRBD2 (6 bases). V lost 5 bases and J lost 2, with 13 bases in between. Germline CDR1 is LNHNV and CDR2 is YYDKDF (reference sequence). This CDR3 comprises 14 residues. The full variable domain, completed using reference TRBV15 and TRBJ2-7, is DAMVIQNPRYQVTQFGKPVTLSCSQTLNHNVMYWYQQKSSQAPKLLFHYYDKDFNNEADTPDNFQSRRPNTSFCFLDIRSPGLGDTAMYLCATSEKAGPYEQYFGPGTRLTVT.

This clonotype was counted a few times. The V gene is TRBV6-2 or TRBV6-3, the J gene TRBJ1-5; D perhaps matches TRBD1 (5 bases). This CDR3 spans 16 amino acids. V was trimmed by 5 bases and J by 0 bases, leaving 14 bases between them. From germline, CDR1 is MNHEY and CDR2 SVGEGT. The CDR3 spells CASSPHGQYSNQPQHF. CDR3 nucleotides: TGTGCCAGCAGTCCCCACGGACAATATAGCAATCAGCCCCAGCATTTT.

V and J are TRBV7-2 and TRBJ2-5; TRBD2 is a possible D gene (6 bases). The CDR3 runs 13 residues. CDR1 and CDR2 from the germline V gene are SGHTA and FQGNSA. Trimming removed 1 base from V and 11 bases from J, with 14 bases in between. In DNA form, the CDR3 reads TGTGCCAGCAGCTTAGGTCTAGGGACTGAGCAGTACTTC. As protein: CASSLGLGTEQYF.

V gene TRBV7-2 combines with J gene TRBJ2-1, with 7 bases aligning to TRBD2. CDR3 size: 15 residues. The germline gives CDR1 SGHTA, CDR2 FQGNSA. The J segment lost 2 bases and the V segment lost 6 bases, leaving 7 bases of the junction unmatched. The CDR3 here is CASRISGNAYNEQFF. CDR3 sequence (DNA): TGTGCCAGCAGAATCAGCGGGAACGCCTACAATGAGCAGTTCTTC. Full variable domain (missing parts from reference TRBV7-2 and TRBJ2-1): GAGVSQSPSNKVTEKGKDVELRCDPISGHTALYWYRQSLGQGLEFLIYFQGNSAPDKSGLPSDRFSAERTGGSVSTLTIQRTQQEDSAVYLCASRISGNAYNEQFFGPGTRLTVL.

The V and J genes are TRBV27 and TRBJ2-1, with 10 positions matching TRBD2. J lost 9 bases, V lost 2 bases, and 4 bases had no gene match. This CDR3 spans 14 amino acids. Germline-derived CDR1 and CDR2 are MNHEY and SMNVEV (reference sequence). The CDR3 bases are TGTGCCAGCAGTTTAGTCAGGACTAGCGGTGAGCAGTTCTTC. It translates to CASSLVRTSGEQFF.

There are many counts of this clonotype. The rearrangement joins TRBV28 to TRBJ2-2; TRBD1 matches at 11 bases. In germline, CDR1 is MDHEN, CDR2 SYDVKM. The V gene end was trimmed by 1 base and the J gene end by 6 bases; junction bases not matched to a gene: 7. The CDR3 extends over 17 amino acids. The CDR3 DNA reads TGTGCCAGCAGTTTATTGAGGACAGGGGGCGTGCCCGGGGAGCTGTTTTTT. Translated: CASSLLRTGGVPGELFF.

This clonotype came up many times. The chain couples TRBV29-1 to TRBJ2-7, with 9 bases matching TRBD2. The CDR3 contains 12 residues. The V and J ends lost 6 bases and 3 bases, in that order; junction bases with no gene match: 3. Per the germline V gene, CDR1 is SQVTM and CDR2 is ANQGSEA. The CDR3 is CSVGLAIYEQYF. Written as DNA, the CDR3 is TGCAGCGTCGGACTAGCGATCTACGAGCAGTACTTC.

The genes are TRBV10-3 and TRBJ2-1; possibly TRBD2 for D (5 bases). From germline, CDR1 is ENHRY and CDR2 SYGVKD. The CDR3 extends over 15 amino acids. V was pared by 2 bases and J by 8 bases, with 16 bases between. CDR3 sequence reads: CAISEGGLAYDEQFF. The CDR3 nucleotides read TGTGCCATCAGTGAGGGCGGCTTAGCGTATGATGAGCAGTTCTTC.